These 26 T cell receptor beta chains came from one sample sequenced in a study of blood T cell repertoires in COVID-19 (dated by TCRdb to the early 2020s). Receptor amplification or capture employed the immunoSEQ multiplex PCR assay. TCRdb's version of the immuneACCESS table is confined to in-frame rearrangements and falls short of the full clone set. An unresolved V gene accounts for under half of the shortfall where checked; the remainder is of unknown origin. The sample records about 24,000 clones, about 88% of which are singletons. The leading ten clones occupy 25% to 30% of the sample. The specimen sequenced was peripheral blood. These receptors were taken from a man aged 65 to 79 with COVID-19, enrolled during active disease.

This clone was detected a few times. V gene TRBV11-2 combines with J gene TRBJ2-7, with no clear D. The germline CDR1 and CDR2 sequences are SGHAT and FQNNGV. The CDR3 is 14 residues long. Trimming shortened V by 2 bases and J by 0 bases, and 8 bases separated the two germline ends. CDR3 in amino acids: CASSLMPSSYEQYF. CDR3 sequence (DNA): TGTGCCAGCAGCTTAATGCCGAGCTCCTACGAGCAGTACTTC.

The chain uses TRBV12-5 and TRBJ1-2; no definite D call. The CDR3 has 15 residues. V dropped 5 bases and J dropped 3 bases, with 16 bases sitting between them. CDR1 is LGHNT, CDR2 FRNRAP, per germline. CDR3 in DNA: TGTGCTAGTGGTCCCGGACGGGGAAGAGACTATGGCTACACCTTC. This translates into CASGPGRGRDYGYTF.

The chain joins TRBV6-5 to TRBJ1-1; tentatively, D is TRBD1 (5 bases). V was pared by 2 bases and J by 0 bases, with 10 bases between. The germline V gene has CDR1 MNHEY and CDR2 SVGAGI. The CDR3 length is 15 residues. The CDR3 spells CASSYRAGMNTEAFF. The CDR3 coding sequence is TGTGCCAGCAGTTACCGGGCAGGGATGAACACTGAAGCTTTCTTT.

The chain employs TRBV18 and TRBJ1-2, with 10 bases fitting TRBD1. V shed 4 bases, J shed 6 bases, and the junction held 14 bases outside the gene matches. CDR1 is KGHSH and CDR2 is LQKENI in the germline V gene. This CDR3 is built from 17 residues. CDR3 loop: CASSLPTGRQGADGYTF. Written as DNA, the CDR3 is TGTGCCAGCTCACTACCGACCGGGAGACAGGGGGCGGATGGCTACACCTTC.

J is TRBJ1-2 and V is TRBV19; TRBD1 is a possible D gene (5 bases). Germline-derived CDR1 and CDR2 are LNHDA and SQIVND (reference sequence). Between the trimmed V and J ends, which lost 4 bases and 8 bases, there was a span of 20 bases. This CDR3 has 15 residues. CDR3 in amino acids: CASSTQGKKIWGYTF. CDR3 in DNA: TGTGCCAGTAGTACTCAGGGTAAAAAGATATGGGGCTACACCTTC.

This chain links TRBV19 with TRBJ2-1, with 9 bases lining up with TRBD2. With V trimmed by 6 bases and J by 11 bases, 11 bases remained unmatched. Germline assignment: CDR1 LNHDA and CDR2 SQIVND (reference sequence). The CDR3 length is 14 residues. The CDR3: CASRGSGGRVKQFF. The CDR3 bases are TGTGCCAGTAGGGGGAGCGGGGGGCGAGTGAAGCAGTTCTTC.

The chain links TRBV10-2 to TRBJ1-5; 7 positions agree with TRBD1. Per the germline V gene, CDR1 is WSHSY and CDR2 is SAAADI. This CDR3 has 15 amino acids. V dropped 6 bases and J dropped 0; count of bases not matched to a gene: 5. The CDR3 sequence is CASRVGQYSNQPQHF. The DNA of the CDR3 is TGCGCCAGCAGGGTGGGACAGTATAGCAATCAGCCCCAGCATTTT.

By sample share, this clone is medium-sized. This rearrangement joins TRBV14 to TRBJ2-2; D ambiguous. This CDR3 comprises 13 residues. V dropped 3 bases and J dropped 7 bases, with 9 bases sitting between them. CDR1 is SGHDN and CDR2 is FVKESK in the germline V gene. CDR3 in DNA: TGTGCCAGCAGCCAGTATCAGATCGGGGAGCTGTTTTTT. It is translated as CASSQYQIGELFF.

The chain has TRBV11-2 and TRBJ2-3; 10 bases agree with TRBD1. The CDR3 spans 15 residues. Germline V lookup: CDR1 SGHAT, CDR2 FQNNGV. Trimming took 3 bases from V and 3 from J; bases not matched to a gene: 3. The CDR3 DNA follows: TGTGCCAGCAGCTTCGGGACAGGGGTAACAGATACGCAGTATTTT. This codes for CASSFGTGVTDTQYF. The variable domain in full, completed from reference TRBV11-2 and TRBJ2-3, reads EAGVAQSPRYKIIEKRQSVAFWCNPISGHATLYWYQQILGQGPKLLIQFQNNGVVDDSQLPKDRFSAERLKGVDSTLKIQPAKLEDSAVYLCASSFGTGVTDTQYFGPGTRLTVL.

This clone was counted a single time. In DNA form, the CDR3 reads TGCGCCAGCAGCCAAGATTGGGCGGGAGGGGGTACCGGGGAGCTGTTTTTT. Translation: CASSQDWAGGGTGELFF. The chain recombines TRBV4-1 with TRBJ2-2, with 9 bases lining up with TRBD2. Trimming removed 0 bases from V and 5 bases from J; junction bases left unmatched: 7. Looked up from germline, CDR1 is MGHRA and CDR2 is YSYEKL. The CDR3 covers 17 residues.

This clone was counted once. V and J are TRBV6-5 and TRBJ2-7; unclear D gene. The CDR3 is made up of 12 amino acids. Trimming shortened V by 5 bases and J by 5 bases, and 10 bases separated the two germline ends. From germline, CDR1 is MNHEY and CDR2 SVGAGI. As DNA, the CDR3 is TGTGCCAGCAGTCCTAATGGTGACGAGCAGTACTTC. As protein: CASSPNGDEQYF.

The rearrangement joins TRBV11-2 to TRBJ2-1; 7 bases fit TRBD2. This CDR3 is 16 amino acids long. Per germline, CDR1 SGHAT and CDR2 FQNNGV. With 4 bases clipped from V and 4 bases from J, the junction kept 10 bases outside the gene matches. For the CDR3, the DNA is TGTGCCAGCAGCTACGGGGGGATAGAGGGATACAATGAGCAGTTCTTC. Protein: CASSYGGIEGYNEQFF. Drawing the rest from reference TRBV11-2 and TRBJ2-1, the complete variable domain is EAGVAQSPRYKIIEKRQSVAFWCNPISGHATLYWYQQILGQGPKLLIQFQNNGVVDDSQLPKDRFSAERLKGVDSTLKIQPAKLEDSAVYLCASSYGGIEGYNEQFFGPGTRLTVL.

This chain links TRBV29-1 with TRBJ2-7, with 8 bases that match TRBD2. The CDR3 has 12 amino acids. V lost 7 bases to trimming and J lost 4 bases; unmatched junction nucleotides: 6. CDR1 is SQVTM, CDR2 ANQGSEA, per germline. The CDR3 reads CSADGGAYEQYF. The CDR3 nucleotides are TGCAGCGCGGACGGGGGGGCTTACGAGCAGTACTTC.

The CDR3 spells CASSPNSRGGSNEQFF. CDR3 DNA sequence: TGTGCCAGCAGTCCCAACTCGCGGGGGGGCTCCAATGAGCAGTTCTTC. The chain couples TRBV27 to TRBJ2-1, with 9 bases matching TRBD2. Germline assignment: CDR1 MNHEY and CDR2 SMNVEV (reference sequence). CDR3 length equals 16 residues. The V gene end was trimmed by 5 bases and the J gene end by 6 bases; junction bases not matched to a gene: 11.

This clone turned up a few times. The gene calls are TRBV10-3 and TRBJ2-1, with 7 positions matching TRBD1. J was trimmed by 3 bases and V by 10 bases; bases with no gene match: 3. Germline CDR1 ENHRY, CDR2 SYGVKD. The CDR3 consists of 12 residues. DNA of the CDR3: TGTGCCACCCGGACAGGCTACAATGAGCAGTTCTTC. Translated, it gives CATRTGYNEQFF.

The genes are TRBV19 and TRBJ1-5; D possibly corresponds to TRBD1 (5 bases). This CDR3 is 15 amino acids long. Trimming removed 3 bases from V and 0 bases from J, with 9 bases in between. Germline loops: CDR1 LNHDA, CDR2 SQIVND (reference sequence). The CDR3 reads CASSMTVYSNQPQHF. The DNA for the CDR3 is TGTGCCAGTAGTATGACAGTCTATAGCAATCAGCCCCAGCATTTT. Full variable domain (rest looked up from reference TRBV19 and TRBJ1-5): DGGITQSPKYLFRKEGQNVTLSCEQNLNHDAMYWYRQDPGQGLRLIYYSQIVNDFQKGDIAEGYSVSREKKESFPLTVTSAQKNPTAFYLCASSMTVYSNQPQHFGDGTRLSIL.

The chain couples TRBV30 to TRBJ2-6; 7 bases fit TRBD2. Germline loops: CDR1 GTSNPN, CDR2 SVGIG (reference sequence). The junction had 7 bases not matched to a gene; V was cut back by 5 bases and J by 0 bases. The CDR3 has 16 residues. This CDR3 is CAWGRGDRSGANVLTF. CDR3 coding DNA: TGTGCCTGGGGTCGGGGGGACCGCTCTGGGGCCAACGTCCTGACTTTC.

The CDR3 loop reads CASSSGQNSNQPQHF. CDR3 DNA: TGTGCCAGCAGTTCGGGACAGAATAGCAATCAGCCCCAGCATTTT. The chain recombines TRBV27 with TRBJ1-5, with 7 nucleotides matching TRBD1. Germline CDR1 and CDR2: MNHEY and SMNVEV (reference sequence). V trimming: 4 bases; J trimming: 0 bases; junction bases outside the gene matches: 3. The CDR3 length is 15 residues.

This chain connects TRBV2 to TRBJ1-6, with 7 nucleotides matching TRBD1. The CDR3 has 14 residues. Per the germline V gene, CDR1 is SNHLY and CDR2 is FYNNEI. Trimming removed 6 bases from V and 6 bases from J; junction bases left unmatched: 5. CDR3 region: CASSPGQPNSPLHF. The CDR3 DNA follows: TGTGCCAGCAGCCCGGGACAGCCTAATTCACCCCTCCACTTT.

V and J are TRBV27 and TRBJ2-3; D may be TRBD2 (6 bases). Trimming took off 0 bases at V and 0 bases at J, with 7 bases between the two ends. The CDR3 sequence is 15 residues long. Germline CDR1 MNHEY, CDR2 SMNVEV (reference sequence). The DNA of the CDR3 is TGTGCCAGCAGTTTATCCGGGAGCAGCACAGATACGCAGTATTTT. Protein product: CASSLSGSSTDTQYF.

DNA for the CDR3: TGCGCCAGCAGCCAAGATTTCAATGCTAACTATGGCTACACCTTC. This gives the protein CASSQDFNANYGYTF. The chain couples TRBV4-1 to TRBJ1-2; D unresolved. Germline V gene lookup returns CDR1 MGHRA and CDR2 YSYEKL. Trimming stripped 0 bases from V and 0 bases from J, with 8 bases between. CDR3 length: 15 amino acids.

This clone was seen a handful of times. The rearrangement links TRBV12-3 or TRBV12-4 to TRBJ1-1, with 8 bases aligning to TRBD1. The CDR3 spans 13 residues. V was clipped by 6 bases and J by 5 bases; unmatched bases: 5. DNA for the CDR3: TGTGCCAGCAGATCAGGGGGCTCAACTGAAGCTTTCTTT. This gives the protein CASRSGGSTEAFF.

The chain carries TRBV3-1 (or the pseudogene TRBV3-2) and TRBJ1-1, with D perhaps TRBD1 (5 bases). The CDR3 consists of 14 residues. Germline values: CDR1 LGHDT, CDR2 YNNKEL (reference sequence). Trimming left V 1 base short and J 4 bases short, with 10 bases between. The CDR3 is CASSQAQGFTEAFF. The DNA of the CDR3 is TGTGCCAGCAGCCAAGCTCAGGGATTCACTGAAGCTTTCTTT.

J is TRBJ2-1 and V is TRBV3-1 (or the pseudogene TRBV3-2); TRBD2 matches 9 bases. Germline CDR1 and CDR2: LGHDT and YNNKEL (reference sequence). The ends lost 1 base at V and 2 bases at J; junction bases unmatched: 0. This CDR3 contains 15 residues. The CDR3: CASSQGLAAYNEQFF. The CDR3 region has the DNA TGTGCCAGCAGCCAAGGACTAGCGGCCTACAATGAGCAGTTCTTC.

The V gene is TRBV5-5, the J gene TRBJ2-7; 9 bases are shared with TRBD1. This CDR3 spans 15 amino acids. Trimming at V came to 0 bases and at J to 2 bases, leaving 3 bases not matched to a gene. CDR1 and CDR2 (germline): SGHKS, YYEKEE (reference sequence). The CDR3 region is CASSLGGTGTYEQYF. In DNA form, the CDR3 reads TGTGCCAGCAGCTTGGGTGGGACAGGGACCTACGAGCAGTACTTC.

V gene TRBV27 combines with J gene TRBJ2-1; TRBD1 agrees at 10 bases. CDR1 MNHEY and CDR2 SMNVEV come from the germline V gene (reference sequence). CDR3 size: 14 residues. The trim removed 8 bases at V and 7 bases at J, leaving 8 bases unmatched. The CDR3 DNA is TGTGCCAGCGCTCCGGGACAGGGGTGGAATGAGCAGTTCTTC. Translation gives CASAPGQGWNEQFF.